This entry is about one T cell receptor beta chain. Its antigen remains unidentified. The missing conserved phenylalanine or tryptophan at the end of this CDR3 makes a read error likely. These data are taken from a study of immune heterogeneity within non-small cell lung tumors listed by TCRdb under 2018. The study in broad terms: By histology, the tumors were 4 squamous cell carcinomas, nine to ten non-squamous carcinomas and 1 tumor not otherwise specified. To examine intratumoral immune heterogeneity, the study used whole-exome sequencing, RNA-seq and TCR beta repertoire sequencing on multiple spatially distinct regions of each NSCLC tumor. TCR repertoires were analyzed from 55 to 70 tumor loci of approximately 14 patients, while transcriptome data covered only 40 to 50 loci from about 11 patients. Binding of neoantigens to the HLA alleles of each patient was predicted with netMHCpan-3.0 for mutant peptides of 8 to 11 amino acids. The investigation overall reported the following: Within a patient, identical dominant CDR3B clonotypes were found to recur across loci, yet unique high-frequency clones were also harbored in different tumor locations. Individual patients mostly had different high-frequency TCR beta clonotypes. Local T-cell repertoire clonality showed a statistically significant but moderate positive correlation with local tumor mutational burden (R around 0.35).

A distance of 7 bases separates the germline ends of V and J, which lose 3 bases and 1 base respectively. CDR1 and CDR2, looked up from the germline V gene, are MNHEY and SVGEGT. The CDR3 has 14 amino acids, counting both end residues. Just the 42-base CDR3 DNA is kept, in frame starting at base 1. For the TCR template, genomic DNA was extracted from bulk tumor tissue, and roughly 580 ng of gDNA was amplified for each sample. During surgery, multiple biopsies were taken from each primary tumor, with sampling sites spaced as far apart as possible within the tumor mass. The study cohort was described as untreated and was composed of newly diagnosed NSCLC cases undergoing curative surgery. The donors were some 14 patients with newly diagnosed non-small cell lung cancer who were having surgery with curative intent. A couple of independent pathologists reviewed the resected tumor masses. Only high-quality DNA and RNA samples were carried forward to sequencing.

A multiplex PCR system amplified the TCR beta CDR3 region, with a first 10-cycle round using 32 V-gene forward and 13 J-gene reverse primers. The first PCR round used a QIAGEN Multiplex PCR Kit, and the primer sequences were filed in Chinese patent CN105087789A. In a second PCR round, Illumina universal primers were added with the Phusion High-Fidelity PCR Kit. TCR libraries were paired-end sequenced at 151 bp read length on the Illumina HiSeq X Ten platform. Concerning the study's data processing: Cutadapt was used to discard reads without multiplex PCR primers, PEAR merged the read pairs, and MiXCR with default settings called the CDR3 regions. Shannon entropy measured repertoire diversity, while clonality was calculated as one minus the Shannon entropy divided by the ln of the count of productive unique sequences. Dominant or high-frequency T-cell clones were defined as clonotypes at frequencies of at least 0.5%. TCRdb applied fastp at Q25 and MiXCR to the public reads, then kept only in-frame beta chains. All rows with the same CDR3 protein become a single entry with the most common DNA and genes. These V and J calls are TCRdb output, not the study's own analysis. For this sample there are approximately 29,000 distinct CDR3 sequences; around 28% appear just once. Roughly 4.3% of the sample belongs to the ten largest clones.

This TCR was recovered from a man aged 35 to 55 with non-small cell lung cancer. Sequenced sample: lung tumor tissue. The chain links TRBV6-2 or TRBV6-3 with TRBJ1-5; TRBD1 is perhaps the D gene, given 5 matching bases. Here is the DNA: TGTGCCAGCAGTTATCGGGGCAGCAATCAGCCCCAGCATCTT. The translation is CASSYRGSNQPQHL.